One sample yielded the 28 T cell receptor beta chains listed below, sequenced in a study of T-cell memory formation after mild COVID-19. A single record per CDR3 protein comes from TCRdb applying MiXCR to the 5' RACE reads. The sample has 170,000 or so distinct CDR3 sequences; about 21% are singletons. The sequenced sample consisted of PBMCs or a T cell subset sorted from them (not recorded which). These receptors were obtained from an adult woman who had mild COVID-19 (a few samples of this study predate the infection). Cell type and time point are not known.

This sequence joins TRBV7-9 and TRBJ2-7, with D possibly TRBD2 on 5 matching bases. Germline CDR1 and CDR2: SEHNR and FQNEAQ (reference sequence). The CDR3 length is 13 residues. V was clipped by 4 bases and J by 3 bases, with 10 bases between them. The CDR3 sequence: CASSSGGLYEQYF. DNA for the CDR3: TGTGCCAGCAGCTCCGGAGGTCTCTACGAGCAGTACTTC. The full variable domain, with the rest looked up from reference TRBV7-9 and TRBJ2-7, is DTGVSQNPRHKITKRGQNVTFRCDPISEHNRLYWYRQTLGQGPEFLTYFQNEAQLEKSRLLSDRFSAERPKGSFSTLEIQRTEQGDSAMYLCASSSGGLYEQYFGPGTRLTVT.

This clonotype was recorded a few times. The chain carries TRBV12-5 and TRBJ2-7; D not certain. This CDR3 has 12 residues. Germline lookup yields CDR1 LGHNT and CDR2 FRNRAP. V was shortened by 2 bases and J by 4 bases, with 6 bases between the two germline ends. The DNA of the CDR3 is TGTGCTAGTGGTTTGCACAGTTACGAGCAGTACTTC. Its protein is CASGLHSYEQYF.

This clonotype has just a few counts. V and J are TRBV19 and TRBJ2-3; D remains unclear. Germline CDR1 is LNHDA and CDR2 is SQIVND (reference sequence). With 5 bases removed from V and 5 bases from J, the gap between germline ends came to 8 bases. The CDR3 runs to 12 residues. Here the CDR3 DNA reads TGTGCCAGTAGTTTTCTACTAGATACGCAGTATTTT. Amino acids: CASSFLLDTQYF.

V usage is TRBV25-1 and J usage is TRBJ2-2; 9 positions agree with TRBD1. The CDR3 sequence is 17 residues long. The V gene end was trimmed by 5 bases and the J gene end by 4 bases; junction bases not matched to a gene: 11. The germline gives CDR1 MGHDK, CDR2 SYGVNS. Here the CDR3 DNA reads TGTGCCAGCAGTCTCTGGGGCGGGACAGGGTCCACCGGGGAGCTGTTTTTT. This codes for CASSLWGGTGSTGELFF.

This sequence joins TRBV29-1 and TRBJ2-7; perhaps TRBD2 as D (6 bases). This CDR3 contains 13 residues. Trimming left V 5 bases short and J 3 bases short, with 14 bases between. Germline V lookup: CDR1 SQVTM, CDR2 ANQGSEA. In nucleotides, the CDR3 is TGCAGCGTTAAGATCCGGGAGAACTACGAGCAGTACTTC. Translation gives CSVKIRENYEQYF.

This clonotype was detected only a few times. V gene TRBV7-6 combines with J gene TRBJ2-1; TRBD2 matches 13 bases. The germline V gene encodes CDR1 SGHVS and CDR2 FNYEAQ. Trimming removed 10 bases from V and 5 bases from J; junction bases left unmatched: 11. The CDR3 totals 16 residues. The CDR3 here is CATGLAGVSGHNEQFF. The CDR3 region has the DNA TGTGCCACCGGACTAGCGGGAGTTTCGGGTCACAATGAGCAGTTCTTC.

Written as DNA, the CDR3 is TGTGCCAGTGGGATAGGACCCCCCTACGAGCAGTACTTC. Translated: CASGIGPPYEQYF. The rearrangement uses TRBV7-9 and TRBJ2-7; D gene ambiguous. V was pared by 9 bases and J by 2 bases, with 14 bases between. Per the germline V gene, CDR1 is SEHNR and CDR2 is FQNEAQ (reference sequence). This CDR3 region has 13 residues.

The chain combines TRBV29-1 with TRBJ2-7; TRBD2 matches at 7 bases. V lost 3 bases, J lost 0 bases, and 2 bases stayed unmatched. The CDR3 has 13 amino acids. Germline lookup yields CDR1 SQVTM and CDR2 ANQGSEA. CDR3 region: CSVERGNSYEQYF. The DNA for the CDR3 is TGCAGCGTTGAGCGGGGGAACTCCTACGAGCAGTACTTC.

This clonotype was observed once. The chain uses TRBV24-1 and TRBJ2-5; D remains ambiguous. The CDR3 loop spans 14 amino acids. With 5 bases removed from V and 1 base from J, the gap between germline ends came to 10 bases. Germline V lookup: CDR1 KGHDR, CDR2 SFDVKD. DNA of the CDR3: TGTGCCACCAGTGGTGTCGACACCCAAGAGACCCAGTACTTC. Protein product: CATSGVDTQETQYF.

V and J are TRBV6-6 and TRBJ1-5; weak D call: TRBD1 (5 bases). Trimming cost V 2 bases and J 0 bases, with 17 bases left between them. CDR3 length: 18 residues. Looked up from germline, CDR1 is MNHNY and CDR2 is SVGAGI (reference sequence). The CDR3 sequence is CASSYTTGPDYSNQPQHF. The CDR3 bases are TGTGCCAGCAGTTACACCACGGGACCGGACTATAGCAATCAGCCCCAGCATTTT.

This clonotype was recorded a few times. CDR3 sequence (DNA): TGTGCCACCAGTGAGGGGAGGCTAGCGGGTCACGGATCTGAGCAGTTCTTC. Translation: CATSEGRLAGHGSEQFF. V and J are TRBV24-1 and TRBJ2-1; 8 bases match TRBD2. Trimming at V came to 4 bases and at J to 9 bases, leaving 16 bases not matched to a gene. Per germline, CDR1 KGHDR and CDR2 SFDVKD. This CDR3 has 17 residues.

The rearrangement uses TRBV4-3 and TRBJ1-2, with D possibly TRBD1 on 5 matching bases. Trimming took 4 bases from V and 3 from J, leaving 18 bases between them. This CDR3 spans 16 amino acids. From germline, CDR1 is LGHNA and CDR2 YSLEER. The CDR3 here is CASSLQPQGGDYGYTF. For the CDR3, the DNA is TGCGCCAGCAGCCTCCAACCCCAGGGAGGGGACTATGGCTACACCTTC.

This sequence joins TRBV5-1 and TRBJ1-5; 12 bases fit TRBD1. Germline V gene data show CDR1 as SGHRS and CDR2 as YFSETQ. This CDR3 spans 15 amino acids. V shed 3 bases and J 6 bases; nucleotides not matched to a gene: 4. The CDR3 region has the DNA TGCGCCAGCAGCTCGGGACAGGGGGCAGGTCAGCCCCAGCATTTT. Protein: CASSSGQGAGQPQHF.

This clonotype turned up a few times. The chain joins TRBV29-1 to TRBJ2-7; D gene unclear. Germline V gene lookup returns CDR1 SQVTM and CDR2 ANQGSEA. CDR3 size: 13 residues. V gave up 5 bases and J gave up 0 bases, with 11 bases separating them. The CDR3: CSVLGRTSYEQYF. The CDR3 DNA reads TGCAGCGTTCTAGGTCGAACCTCCTACGAGCAGTACTTC.

The genes are TRBV9 and TRBJ2-7; D may match TRBD1 or TRBD2 (6 bases each). The germline V gene has CDR1 SGDLS and CDR2 YYNGEE. Trimming left V 2 bases short and J 3 bases short, with 15 bases between. The CDR3 extends over 15 amino acids. In DNA, the CDR3 is TGTGCCAGCAGCGTGTCAGGGGAGGAACTCTACGAGCAGTACTTC. This encodes CASSVSGEELYEQYF.

This clonotype turned up a few times. The chain couples TRBV7-9 to TRBJ2-2; D ambiguous. V lost 4 bases to trimming and J lost 0 bases, with 9 bases between them. The CDR3 loop spans 15 amino acids. Germline CDR1 and CDR2: SEHNR and FQNEAQ (reference sequence). The CDR3 sequence: CASSSSTPNTGELFF. The CDR3 DNA is TGTGCCAGCAGCTCCTCAACGCCGAACACCGGGGAGCTGTTTTTT. The full variable domain, rest sourced from reference TRBV7-9 and TRBJ2-2, is DTGVSQNPRHKITKRGQNVTFRCDPISEHNRLYWYRQTLGQGPEFLTYFQNEAQLEKSRLLSDRFSAERPKGSFSTLEIQRTEQGDSAMYLCASSSSTPNTGELFFGEGSRLTVL.

The gene calls are TRBV25-1 and TRBJ2-1, with 7 bases aligning to TRBD2. The CDR3 covers 13 residues. Germline CDR1 is MGHDK and CDR2 is SYGVNS. V lost 6 bases and J lost 8; bases outside the gene matches: 7. CDR3 loop: CASSLGGRDEQFF. The DNA for the CDR3 is TGTGCCAGCAGCCTGGGGGGGAGGGATGAGCAGTTCTTC.

V usage is TRBV20-1 and J usage is TRBJ1-4; D may be TRBD1 (5 bases). V lost 3 bases to trimming and J lost 7 bases, with 18 bases between them. Germline values: CDR1 DFQATT, CDR2 SNEGSKA (reference sequence). The CDR3 covers 15 residues. The CDR3 is CSARDPGVGFEKLFF. DNA of the CDR3: TGCAGTGCTAGGGATCCGGGGGTAGGATTTGAAAAACTGTTTTTT.

This clonotype turned up a few times. The chain combines TRBV11-3 with TRBJ2-1; a weak D match, TRBD2 (5 bases). The germline CDR1 and CDR2 sequences are SGHNT and YENEEA. Trimming took 9 bases from V and 5 from J, leaving 20 bases between them. This CDR3 comprises 15 residues. CDR3 sequence (DNA): TGTGCCAGTCTATCGACCATAACAGCGGACAATGAGCAGTTCTTC. Amino acids: CASLSTITADNEQFF.

This clonotype has a handful of counts. The chain has TRBV12-3 or TRBV12-4 and TRBJ2-7, with a possible D match to TRBD2 (7 bases). The CDR3 extends over 14 amino acids. V was pared by 5 bases and J by 1 base, with 12 bases between. For the CDR3, the DNA is TGTGCCAGCAGTCCGAGGGGGGGTTCCTACGAGCAGTACTTC. Translating it yields CASSPRGGSYEQYF.

This clonotype was counted a few times. J is TRBJ1-5 and V is TRBV12-3 or TRBV12-4, with 7 bases fitting TRBD1. CDR3 length: 15 residues. With 5 bases clipped from V and 0 bases from J, the junction kept 4 bases outside the gene matches. CDR3 sequence: CASSEGGYSNQPQHF. CDR3 in DNA: TGTGCCAGCAGTGAAGGGGGCTATAGCAATCAGCCCCAGCATTTT.

The rearrangement links TRBV7-9 to TRBJ2-2; 13 bases align to TRBD2. V shed 6 bases and J 4 bases; nucleotides not matched to a gene: 14. CDR3 length equals 19 residues. CDR1 is SEHNR and CDR2 is FQNEAQ in the germline V gene (reference sequence). The CDR3 here is CASREAGTSGKISTGELFF. The DNA for the CDR3 is TGTGCCAGCAGAGAAGCCGGGACTAGCGGGAAAATTTCCACCGGGGAGCTGTTTTTT. The complete variable domain, with remaining parts taken from reference TRBV7-9 and TRBJ2-2, reads DTGVSQNPRHKITKRGQNVTFRCDPISEHNRLYWYRQTLGQGPEFLTYFQNEAQLEKSRLLSDRFSAERPKGSFSTLEIQRTEQGDSAMYLCASREAGTSGKISTGELFFGEGSRLTVL.

This clonotype was counted between two and nine times. The gene calls are TRBV27 and TRBJ2-2; a possible D gene is TRBD1 (5 bases). V was trimmed by 6 bases and J by 4 bases, leaving 9 bases between them. The CDR3 has 13 residues. Germline CDR1 reads MNHEY; CDR2 reads SMNVEV (reference sequence). The CDR3 spells CASREQATGELFF. CDR3 sequence (DNA): TGTGCCAGCAGGGAACAGGCCACCGGGGAGCTGTTTTTT.

This clonotype was detected only a few times. This chain links TRBV27 with TRBJ2-3; the match to TRBD2 covers 9 bases. J gave up 6 bases and V 3 bases, and 10 bases lay outside the gene matches. Germline V gene data show CDR1 as MNHEY and CDR2 as SMNVEV (reference sequence). The CDR3 extends over 16 amino acids. The CDR3 nucleotides are TGTGCCAGCAGTTTGTATCTTGCGGGAGGGGCTGATACGCAGTATTTT. Its translation is CASSLYLAGGADTQYF.

V and J are TRBV5-1 and TRBJ2-1; 8 nucleotides line up with TRBD2. Germline V gene lookup returns CDR1 SGHRS and CDR2 YFSETQ. Trimming took 5 bases from V and 6 from J; bases not matched to a gene: 1. The CDR3 runs to 12 residues. The CDR3 DNA reads as TGCGCCAGCAGGGGACTAGTCAATGAGCAGTTCTTC. This gives the protein CASRGLVNEQFF.

This sequence joins TRBV3-1 and TRBJ2-7, with unresolved D. The CDR3 contains 13 residues. Between the trimmed V and J ends, which lost 1 base and 3 bases, there was a span of 7 bases. Germline CDR1 reads LGHDT; CDR2 reads YNNKEL (reference sequence). The CDR3 protein is CASSQGFNYEQYF. DNA for the CDR3: TGTGCCAGCAGCCAAGGATTTAACTACGAGCAGTACTTC.

This clonotype was seen repeatedly, ten times or more. The gene calls are TRBV4-3 and TRBJ2-6, with a weak D call TRBD1 (5 bases). The CDR3 totals 17 residues. V was shortened by 0 bases and J by 4 bases, with 13 bases between the two germline ends. Germline CDR1 reads LGHNA; CDR2 reads YSLEER. Written as DNA, the CDR3 is TGCGCCAGCAGCCAAGATCATTTAAGGACAGGGGCCAACGTCCTGACTTTC. Residues: CASSQDHLRTGANVLTF.

This chain joins TRBV6-2 or TRBV6-3 and TRBJ2-3; weak D call: TRBD2 (5 bases). Looked up from germline, CDR1 is MNHEY and CDR2 is SVGEGT. The ends were cut back, 5 bases at V and 2 bases at J, with 14 bases in the middle. The CDR3 has 15 amino acids. As DNA, the CDR3 is TGTGCCAGCAGTGAGGGCCGGGTGGCCACAGATACGCAGTATTTT. Amino acid sequence: CASSEGRVATDTQYF.